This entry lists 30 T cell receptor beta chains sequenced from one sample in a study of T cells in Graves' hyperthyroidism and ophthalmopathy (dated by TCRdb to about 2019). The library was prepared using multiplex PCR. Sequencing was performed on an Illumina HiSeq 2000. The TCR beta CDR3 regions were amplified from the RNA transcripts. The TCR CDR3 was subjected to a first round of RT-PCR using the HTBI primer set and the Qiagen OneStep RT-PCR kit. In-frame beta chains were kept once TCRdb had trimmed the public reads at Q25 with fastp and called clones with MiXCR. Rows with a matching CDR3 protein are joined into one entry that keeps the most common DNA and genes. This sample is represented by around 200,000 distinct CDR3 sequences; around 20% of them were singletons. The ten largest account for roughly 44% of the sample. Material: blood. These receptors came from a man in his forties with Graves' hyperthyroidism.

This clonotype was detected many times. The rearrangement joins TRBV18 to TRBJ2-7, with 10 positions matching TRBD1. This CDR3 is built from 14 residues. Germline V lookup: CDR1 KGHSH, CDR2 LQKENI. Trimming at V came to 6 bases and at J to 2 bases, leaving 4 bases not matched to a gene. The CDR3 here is CASSRDRGTYEQYF. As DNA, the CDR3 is TGTGCCAGCTCCCGGGACAGGGGAACCTACGAGCAGTACTTC.

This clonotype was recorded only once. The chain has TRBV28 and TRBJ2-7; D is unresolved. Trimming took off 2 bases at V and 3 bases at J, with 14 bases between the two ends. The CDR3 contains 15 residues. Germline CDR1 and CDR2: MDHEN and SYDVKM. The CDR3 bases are TGTGCCAGCAGTTTACGTGGTGGCGGCCACTACGAGCAGTACTTC. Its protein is CASSLRGGGHYEQYF.

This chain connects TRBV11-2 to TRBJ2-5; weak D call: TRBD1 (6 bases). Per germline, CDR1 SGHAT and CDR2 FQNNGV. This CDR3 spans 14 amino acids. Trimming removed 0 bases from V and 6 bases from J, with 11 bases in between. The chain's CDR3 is CASSLDPRGKTQYF. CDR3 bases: TGTGCCAGCAGCTTAGATCCCAGGGGAAAGACCCAGTACTTC.

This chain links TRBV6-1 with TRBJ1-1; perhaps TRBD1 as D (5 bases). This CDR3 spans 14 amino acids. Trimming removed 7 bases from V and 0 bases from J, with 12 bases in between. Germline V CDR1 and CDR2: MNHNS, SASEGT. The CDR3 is CASNARAMNTEAFF. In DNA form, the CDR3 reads TGTGCCAGCAACGCCAGGGCCATGAACACTGAAGCTTTCTTT.

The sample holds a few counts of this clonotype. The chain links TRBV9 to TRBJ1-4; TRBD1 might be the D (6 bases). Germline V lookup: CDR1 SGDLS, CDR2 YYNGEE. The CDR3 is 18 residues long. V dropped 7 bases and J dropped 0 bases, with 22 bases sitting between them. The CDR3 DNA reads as TGTGCCAGCGCGGCGGAGATCGGGACACCCGCAACTAATGAAAAACTGTTTTTT. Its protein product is CASAAEIGTPATNEKLFF.

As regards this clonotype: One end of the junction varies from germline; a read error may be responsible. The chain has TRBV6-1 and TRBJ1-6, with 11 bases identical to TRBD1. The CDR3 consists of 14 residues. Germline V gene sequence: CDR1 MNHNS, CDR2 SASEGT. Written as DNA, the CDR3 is TGTGCCAGCAGTGAAGGGACAGGGGGCTCACCCCTCTACTTT. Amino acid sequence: CASSEGTGGSPLYF.

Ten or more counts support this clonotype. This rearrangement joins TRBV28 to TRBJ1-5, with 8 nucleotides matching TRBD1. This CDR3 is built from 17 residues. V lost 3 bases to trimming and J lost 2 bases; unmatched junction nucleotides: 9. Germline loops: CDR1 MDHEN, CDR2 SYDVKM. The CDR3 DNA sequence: TGTGCCAGCAGTTTCCCCAGGGGGCGCAAGGGCAATCAGCCCCAGCATTTT. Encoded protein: CASSFPRGRKGNQPQHF.

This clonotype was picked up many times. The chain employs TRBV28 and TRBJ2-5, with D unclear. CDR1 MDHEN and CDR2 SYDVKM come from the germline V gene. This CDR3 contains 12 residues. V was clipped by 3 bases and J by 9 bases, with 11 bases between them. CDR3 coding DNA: TGTGCCAGCAGTTTGGTGGGTTTGGCCCAGTACTTC. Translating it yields CASSLVGLAQYF.

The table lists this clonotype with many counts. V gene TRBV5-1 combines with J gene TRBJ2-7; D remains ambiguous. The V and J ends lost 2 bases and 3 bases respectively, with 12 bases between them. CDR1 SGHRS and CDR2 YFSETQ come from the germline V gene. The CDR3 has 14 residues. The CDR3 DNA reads TGCGCCAGCAGCTTCGGCCAGCTCGGCTACGAGCAGTACTTC. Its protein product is CASSFGQLGYEQYF.

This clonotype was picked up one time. CDR3 in amino acids: CSAQTSGGRTDTQYF. CDR3 DNA sequence: TGCAGTGCACAAACTAGCGGGGGGCGCACAGATACGCAGTATTTT. V and J are TRBV20-1 and TRBJ2-3; 12 bases are shared with TRBD2. Trimming cost V 6 bases and J 1 base; bases outside gene matches: 5. The CDR3 covers 15 residues. The germline gives CDR1 DFQATT, CDR2 SNEGSKA (reference sequence).

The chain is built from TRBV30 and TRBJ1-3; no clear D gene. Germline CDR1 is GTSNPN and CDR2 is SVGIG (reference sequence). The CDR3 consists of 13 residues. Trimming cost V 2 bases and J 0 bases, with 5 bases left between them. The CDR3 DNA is TGTGCCTGGAGTCACCTCTCTGGAAACACCATATATTTT. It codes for CAWSHLSGNTIYF. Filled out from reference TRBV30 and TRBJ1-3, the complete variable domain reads SQTIHQWPATLVQPVGSPLSLECTVEGTSNPNLYWYRQAAGRGLQLLFYSVGIGQISSEVPQNLSASRPQDRQFILSSKKLLLSDSGFYLCAWSHLSGNTIYFGEGSWLTVV.

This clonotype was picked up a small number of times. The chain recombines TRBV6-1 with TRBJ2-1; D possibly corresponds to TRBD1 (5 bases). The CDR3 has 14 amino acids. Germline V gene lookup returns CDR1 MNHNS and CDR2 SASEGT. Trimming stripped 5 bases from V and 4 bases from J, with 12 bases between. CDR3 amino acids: CASSYRQGYNEQFF. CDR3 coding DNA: TGTGCCAGCAGTTATCGGCAGGGATACAATGAGCAGTTCTTC.

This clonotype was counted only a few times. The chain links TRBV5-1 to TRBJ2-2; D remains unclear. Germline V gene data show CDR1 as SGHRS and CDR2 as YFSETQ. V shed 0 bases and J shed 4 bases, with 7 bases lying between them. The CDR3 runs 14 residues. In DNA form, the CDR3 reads TGCGCCAGCAGCTTGGGACATGGCACCGGGGAGCTGTTTTTT. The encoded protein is CASSLGHGTGELFF.

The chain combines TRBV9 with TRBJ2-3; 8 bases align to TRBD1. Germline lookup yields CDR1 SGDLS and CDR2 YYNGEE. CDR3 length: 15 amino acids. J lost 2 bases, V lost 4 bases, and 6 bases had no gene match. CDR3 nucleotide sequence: TGTGCCAGCAGCCGGACAGGGCATGACACAGATACGCAGTATTTT. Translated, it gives CASSRTGHDTDTQYF.

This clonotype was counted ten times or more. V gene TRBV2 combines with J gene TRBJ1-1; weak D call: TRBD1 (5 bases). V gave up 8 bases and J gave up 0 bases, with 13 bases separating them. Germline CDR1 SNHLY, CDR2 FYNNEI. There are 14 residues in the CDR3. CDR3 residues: CASVATALNTEAFF. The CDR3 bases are TGTGCCAGCGTCGCGACAGCCCTGAACACTGAAGCTTTCTTT.

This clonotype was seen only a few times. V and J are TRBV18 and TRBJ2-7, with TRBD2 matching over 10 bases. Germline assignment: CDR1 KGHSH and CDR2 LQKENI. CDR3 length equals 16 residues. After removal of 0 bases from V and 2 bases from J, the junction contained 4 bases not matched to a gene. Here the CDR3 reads CASSPPSGGEAYEQYF. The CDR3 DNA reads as TGTGCCAGCTCACCACCGAGCGGGGGGGAAGCCTACGAGCAGTACTTC.

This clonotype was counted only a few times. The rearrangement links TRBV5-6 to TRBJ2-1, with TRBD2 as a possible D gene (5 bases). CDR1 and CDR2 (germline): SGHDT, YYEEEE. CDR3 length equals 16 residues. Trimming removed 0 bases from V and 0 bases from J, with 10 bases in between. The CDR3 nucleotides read TGTGCCAGCAGCTTGGACGCGGGCCGCTCCTACAATGAGCAGTTCTTC. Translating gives CASSLDAGRSYNEQFF.

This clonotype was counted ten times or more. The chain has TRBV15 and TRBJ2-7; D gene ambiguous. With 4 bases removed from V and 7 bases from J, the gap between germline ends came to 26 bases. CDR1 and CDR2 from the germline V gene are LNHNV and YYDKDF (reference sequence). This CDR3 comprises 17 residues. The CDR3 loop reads CATSKRYRPSSLREQYF. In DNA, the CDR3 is TGTGCCACCAGCAAGAGATACCGCCCGAGTAGCCTACGGGAGCAGTACTTC. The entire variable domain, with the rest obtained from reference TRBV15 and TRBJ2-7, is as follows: DAMVIQNPRYQVTQFGKPVTLSCSQTLNHNVMYWYQQKSSQAPKLLFHYYDKDFNNEADTPDNFQSRRPNTSFCFLDIRSPGLGDTAMYLCATSKRYRPSSLREQYFGPGTRLTVT.

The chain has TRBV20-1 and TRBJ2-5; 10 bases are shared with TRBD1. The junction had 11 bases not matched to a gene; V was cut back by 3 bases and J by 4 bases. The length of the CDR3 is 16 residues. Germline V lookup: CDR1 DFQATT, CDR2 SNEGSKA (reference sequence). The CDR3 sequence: CSASRGTGDLGETQYF. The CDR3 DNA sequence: TGCAGTGCTAGTAGGGGGACAGGGGATTTAGGAGAGACCCAGTACTTC.

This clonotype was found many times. CDR3 sequence (DNA): TGCAGTGCTAGAGATCGGAAGGGGCACACTGAAGCTTTCTTT. Its protein product is CSARDRKGHTEAFF. V is TRBV20-1 and J is TRBJ1-1; TRBD1 is a possible D gene (5 bases). Trimming removed 0 bases at V and 3 bases at J, with 11 bases between. This CDR3 is built from 14 residues. Germline V gene sequence: CDR1 DFQATT, CDR2 SNEGSKA (reference sequence).

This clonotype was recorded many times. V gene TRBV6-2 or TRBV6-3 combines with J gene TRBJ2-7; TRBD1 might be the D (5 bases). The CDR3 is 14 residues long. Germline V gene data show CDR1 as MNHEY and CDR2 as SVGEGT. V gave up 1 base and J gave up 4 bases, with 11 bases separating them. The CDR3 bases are TGTGCCAGCAGTTACTATCCAGGGAAGTACGAGCAGTACTTC. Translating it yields CASSYYPGKYEQYF.

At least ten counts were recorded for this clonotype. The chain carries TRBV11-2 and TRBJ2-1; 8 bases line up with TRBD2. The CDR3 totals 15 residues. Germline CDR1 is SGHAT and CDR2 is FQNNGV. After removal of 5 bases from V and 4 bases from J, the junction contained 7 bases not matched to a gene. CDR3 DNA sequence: TGTGCCAGCAGCCTCACTAGCGGTGAATACAATGAGCAGTTCTTC. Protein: CASSLTSGEYNEQFF.

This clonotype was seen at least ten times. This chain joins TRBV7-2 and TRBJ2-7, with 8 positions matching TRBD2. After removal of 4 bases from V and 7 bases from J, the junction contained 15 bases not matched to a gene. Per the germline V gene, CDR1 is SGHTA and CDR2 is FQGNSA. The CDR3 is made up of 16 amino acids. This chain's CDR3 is CASSYTPGLGLPEQYF. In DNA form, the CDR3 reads TGTGCCAGCAGCTATACCCCGGGACTAGGGCTGCCGGAGCAGTACTTC.

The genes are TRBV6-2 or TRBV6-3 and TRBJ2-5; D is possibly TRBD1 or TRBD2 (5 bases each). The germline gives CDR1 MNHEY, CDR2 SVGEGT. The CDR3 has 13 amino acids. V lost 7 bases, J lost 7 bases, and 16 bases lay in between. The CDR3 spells CASTPGGSATQYF. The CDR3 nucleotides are TGTGCCAGCACTCCTGGGGGATCAGCGACCCAGTACTTC.

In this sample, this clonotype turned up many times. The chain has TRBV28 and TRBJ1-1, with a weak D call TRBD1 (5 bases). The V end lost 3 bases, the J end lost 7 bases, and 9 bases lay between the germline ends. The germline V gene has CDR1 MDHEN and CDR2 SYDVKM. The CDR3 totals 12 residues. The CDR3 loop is CASSLSTVEAFF. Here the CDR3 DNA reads TGTGCCAGCAGTTTGTCGACAGTTGAAGCTTTCTTT.

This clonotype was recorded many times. The CDR3: CATLGQLNTGELFF. For the CDR3, the DNA is TGTGCCACCTTGGGACAGCTTAACACCGGGGAGCTGTTTTTT. The chain joins TRBV18 to TRBJ2-2; 7 nucleotides match TRBD1. V trimming: 10 bases; J trimming: 2 bases; junction bases outside the gene matches: 7. Germline V gives CDR1 KGHSH, CDR2 LQKENI. CDR3 length: 14 residues.

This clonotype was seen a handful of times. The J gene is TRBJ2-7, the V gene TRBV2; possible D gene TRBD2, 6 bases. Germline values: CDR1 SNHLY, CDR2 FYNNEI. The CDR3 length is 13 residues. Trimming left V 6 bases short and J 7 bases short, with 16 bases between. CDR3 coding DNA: TGTGCCAGCAGCGCGGAGGGGACGCGGGAGCAGTACTTC. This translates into CASSAEGTREQYF.

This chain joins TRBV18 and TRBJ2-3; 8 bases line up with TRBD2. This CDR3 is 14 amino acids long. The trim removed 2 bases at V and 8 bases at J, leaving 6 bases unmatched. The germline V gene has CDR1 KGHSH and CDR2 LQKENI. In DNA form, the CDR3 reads TGTGCCAGCTCACCAAGCGCGGGGGGTCTTACGCAGTATTTT. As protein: CASSPSAGGLTQYF.

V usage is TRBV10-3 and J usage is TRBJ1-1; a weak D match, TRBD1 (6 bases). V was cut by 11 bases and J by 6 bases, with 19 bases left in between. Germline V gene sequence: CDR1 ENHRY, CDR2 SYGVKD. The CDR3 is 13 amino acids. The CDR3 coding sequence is TGTGCCGCCCGACAGGTCCTAGGCGCTGAAGCTTTCTTT. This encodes CAARQVLGAEAFF.

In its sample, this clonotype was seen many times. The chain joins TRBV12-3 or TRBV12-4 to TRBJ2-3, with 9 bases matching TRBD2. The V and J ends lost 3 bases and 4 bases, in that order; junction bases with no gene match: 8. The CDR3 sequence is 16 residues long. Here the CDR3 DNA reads TGTGCCAGCAGTTTGTTGTCTAGCGGGACACCAGATACGCAGTATTTT. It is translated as CASSLLSSGTPDTQYF.